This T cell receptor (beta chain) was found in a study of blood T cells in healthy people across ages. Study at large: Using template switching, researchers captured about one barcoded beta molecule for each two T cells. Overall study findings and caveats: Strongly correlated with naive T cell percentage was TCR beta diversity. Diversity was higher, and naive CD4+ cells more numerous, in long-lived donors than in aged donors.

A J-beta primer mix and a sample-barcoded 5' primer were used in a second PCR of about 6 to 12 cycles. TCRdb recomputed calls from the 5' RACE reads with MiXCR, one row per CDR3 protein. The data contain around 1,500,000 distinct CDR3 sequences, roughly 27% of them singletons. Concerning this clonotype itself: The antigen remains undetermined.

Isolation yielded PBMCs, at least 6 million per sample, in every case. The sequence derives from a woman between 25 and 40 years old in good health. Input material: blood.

In DNA, the CDR3 is TGTGCCAGCCGGACAGGGTTTACGCAGTATTTT. Residues: CASRTGFTQYF. The gene calls are TRBV12-3 or TRBV12-4 and TRBJ2-3, with 8 bases fitting TRBD1. The V segment lost 8 bases and the J segment 8 bases; nucleotides outside the gene matches: 3. There are 11 residues in the CDR3.